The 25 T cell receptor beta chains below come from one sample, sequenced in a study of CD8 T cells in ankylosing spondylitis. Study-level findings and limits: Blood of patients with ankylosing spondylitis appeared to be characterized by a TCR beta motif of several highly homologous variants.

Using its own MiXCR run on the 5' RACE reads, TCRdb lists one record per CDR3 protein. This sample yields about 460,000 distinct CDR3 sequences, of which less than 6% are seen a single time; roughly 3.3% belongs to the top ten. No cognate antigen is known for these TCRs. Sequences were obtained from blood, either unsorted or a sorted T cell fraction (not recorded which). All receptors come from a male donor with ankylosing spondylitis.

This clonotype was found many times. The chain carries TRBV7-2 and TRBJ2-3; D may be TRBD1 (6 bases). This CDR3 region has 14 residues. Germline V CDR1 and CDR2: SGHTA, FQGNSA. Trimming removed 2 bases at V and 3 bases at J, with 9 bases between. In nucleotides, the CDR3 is TGTGCCAGCAGCTTAAGCACAGGGACAGATACGCAGTATTTT. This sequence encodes CASSLSTGTDTQYF.

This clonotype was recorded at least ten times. The chain's CDR3 is CASSRGHPYEQYF. The CDR3 DNA reads as TGTGCCAGCTCACGGGGCCACCCCTACGAGCAGTACTTC. V and J are TRBV18 and TRBJ2-7; D might be TRBD1 (5 bases). Deletions cut 4 bases from V and 2 bases from J, with 9 bases between. Germline CDR1 KGHSH, CDR2 LQKENI. This CDR3 is built from 13 residues.

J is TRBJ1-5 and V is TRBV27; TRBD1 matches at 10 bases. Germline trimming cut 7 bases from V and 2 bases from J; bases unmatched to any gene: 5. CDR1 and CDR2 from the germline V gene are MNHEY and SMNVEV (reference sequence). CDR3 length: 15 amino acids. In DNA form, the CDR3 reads TGTGCCAGCACCCCCGGGACAGGGGGCAATCAGCCCCAGCATTTT. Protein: CASTPGTGGNQPQHF.

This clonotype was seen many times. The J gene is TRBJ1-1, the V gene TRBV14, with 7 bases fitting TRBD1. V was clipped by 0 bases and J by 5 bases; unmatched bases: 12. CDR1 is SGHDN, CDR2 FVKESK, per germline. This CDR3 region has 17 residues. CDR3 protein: CASSQEEGPAGGTEAFF. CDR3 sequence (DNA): TGTGCCAGCAGCCAAGAAGAGGGGCCGGCAGGGGGTACTGAAGCTTTCTTT.

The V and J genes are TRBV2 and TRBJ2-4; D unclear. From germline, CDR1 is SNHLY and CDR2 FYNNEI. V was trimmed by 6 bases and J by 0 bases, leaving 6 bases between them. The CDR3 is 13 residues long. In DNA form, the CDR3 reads TGTGCCAGCAGGGGGATAGCCAAAAACATTCAGTACTTC. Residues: CASRGIAKNIQYF.

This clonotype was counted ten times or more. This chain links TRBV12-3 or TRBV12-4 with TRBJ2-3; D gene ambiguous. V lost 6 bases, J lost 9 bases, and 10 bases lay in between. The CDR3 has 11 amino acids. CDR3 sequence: CASSPWVTQYF. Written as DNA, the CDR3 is TGTGCCAGCAGCCCCTGGGTGACGCAGTATTTT.

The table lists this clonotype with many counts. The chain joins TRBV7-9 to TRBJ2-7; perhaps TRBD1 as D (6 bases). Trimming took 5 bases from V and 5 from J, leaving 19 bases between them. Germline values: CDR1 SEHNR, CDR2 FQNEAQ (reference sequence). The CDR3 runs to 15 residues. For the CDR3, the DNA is TGTGCCAGCAGCCAACCCGACACAGGGATCCACGAGCAGTACTTC. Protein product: CASSQPDTGIHEQYF. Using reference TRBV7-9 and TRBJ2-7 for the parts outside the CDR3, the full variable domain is DTGVSQNPRHKITKRGQNVTFRCDPISEHNRLYWYRQTLGQGPEFLTYFQNEAQLEKSRLLSDRFSAERPKGSFSTLEIQRTEQGDSAMYLCASSQPDTGIHEQYFGPGTRLTVT.

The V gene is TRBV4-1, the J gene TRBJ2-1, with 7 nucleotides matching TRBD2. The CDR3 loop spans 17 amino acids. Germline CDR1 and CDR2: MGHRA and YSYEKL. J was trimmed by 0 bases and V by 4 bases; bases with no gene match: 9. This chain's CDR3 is CASSRPSGQSSYNEQFF. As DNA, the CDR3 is TGCGCCAGCAGCCGACCTAGCGGCCAGAGCTCCTACAATGAGCAGTTCTTC.

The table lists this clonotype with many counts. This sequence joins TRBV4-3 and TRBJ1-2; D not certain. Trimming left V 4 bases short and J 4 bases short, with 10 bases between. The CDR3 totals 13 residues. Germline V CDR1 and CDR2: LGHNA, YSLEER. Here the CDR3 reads CASSPYIGYGYTF. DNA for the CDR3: TGCGCCAGCAGCCCGTACATTGGCTATGGCTACACCTTC.

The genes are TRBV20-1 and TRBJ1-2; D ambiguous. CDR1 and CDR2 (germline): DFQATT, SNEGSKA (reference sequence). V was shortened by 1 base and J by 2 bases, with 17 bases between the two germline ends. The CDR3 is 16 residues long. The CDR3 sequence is CSARGGKAGSNYGYTF. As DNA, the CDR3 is TGCAGTGCTAGAGGAGGGAAGGCGGGATCAAACTATGGCTACACCTTC.

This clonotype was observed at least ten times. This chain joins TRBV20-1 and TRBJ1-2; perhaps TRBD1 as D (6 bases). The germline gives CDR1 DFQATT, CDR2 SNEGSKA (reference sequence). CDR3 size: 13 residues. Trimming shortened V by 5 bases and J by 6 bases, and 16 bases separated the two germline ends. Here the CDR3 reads CSAQITGSHGYTF. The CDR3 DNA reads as TGCAGTGCTCAAATTACAGGGTCCCATGGCTACACCTTC.

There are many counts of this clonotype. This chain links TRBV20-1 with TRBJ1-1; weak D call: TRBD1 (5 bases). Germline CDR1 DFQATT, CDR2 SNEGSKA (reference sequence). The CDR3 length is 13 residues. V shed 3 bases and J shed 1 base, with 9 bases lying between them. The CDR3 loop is CSARTDPNTEAFF. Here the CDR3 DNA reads TGCAGTGCTAGGACAGATCCGAACACTGAAGCTTTCTTT.

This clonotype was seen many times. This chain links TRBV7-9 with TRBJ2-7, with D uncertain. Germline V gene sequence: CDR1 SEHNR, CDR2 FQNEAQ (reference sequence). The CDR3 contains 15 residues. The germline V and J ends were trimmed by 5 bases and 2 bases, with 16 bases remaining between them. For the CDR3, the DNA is TGTGCCAGCAGCCTCCCCGCCCTAGGGACCTACGAGCAGTACTTC. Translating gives CASSLPALGTYEQYF.

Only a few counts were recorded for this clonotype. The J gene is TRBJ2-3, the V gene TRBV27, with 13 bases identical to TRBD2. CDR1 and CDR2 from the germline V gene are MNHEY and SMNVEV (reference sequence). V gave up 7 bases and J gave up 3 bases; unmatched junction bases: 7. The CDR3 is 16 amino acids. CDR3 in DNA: TGTGCCAGCATAGGACTAGCGGGAGCTGGTACAGATACGCAGTATTTT. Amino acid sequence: CASIGLAGAGTDTQYF.

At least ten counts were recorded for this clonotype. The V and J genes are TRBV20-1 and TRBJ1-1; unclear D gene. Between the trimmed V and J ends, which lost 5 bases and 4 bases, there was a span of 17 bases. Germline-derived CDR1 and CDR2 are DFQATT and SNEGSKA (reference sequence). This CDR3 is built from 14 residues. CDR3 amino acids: CSARTPASGTEAFF. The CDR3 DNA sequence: TGCAGTGCTCGAACCCCGGCCAGCGGCACTGAAGCTTTCTTT.

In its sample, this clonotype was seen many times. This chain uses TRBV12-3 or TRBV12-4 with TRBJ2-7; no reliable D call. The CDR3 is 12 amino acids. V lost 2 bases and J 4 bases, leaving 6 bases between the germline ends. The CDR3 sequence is CASSLIGYEQYF. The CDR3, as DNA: TGTGCCAGCAGTTTAATCGGGTACGAGCAGTACTTC.

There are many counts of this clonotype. The CDR3 sequence is CSVVSLASSYNEQFF. The CDR3 region has the DNA TGCAGCGTTGTTAGTTTAGCATCCTCCTACAATGAGCAGTTCTTC. This sequence joins TRBV29-1 and TRBJ2-1, with D uncertain. The CDR3 runs to 15 residues. The V end lost 4 bases, the J end lost 0 bases, and 13 bases lay between the germline ends. Germline CDR1 reads SQVTM; CDR2 reads ANQGSEA.

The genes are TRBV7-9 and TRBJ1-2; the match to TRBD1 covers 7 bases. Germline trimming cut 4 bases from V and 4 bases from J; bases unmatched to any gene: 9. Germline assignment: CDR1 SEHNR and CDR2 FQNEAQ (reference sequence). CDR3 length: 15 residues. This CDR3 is CASSSTSQGVYGYTF. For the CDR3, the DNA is TGTGCCAGCAGCTCAACCTCCCAGGGGGTCTATGGCTACACCTTC. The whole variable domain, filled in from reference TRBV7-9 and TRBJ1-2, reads DTGVSQNPRHKITKRGQNVTFRCDPISEHNRLYWYRQTLGQGPEFLTYFQNEAQLEKSRLLSDRFSAERPKGSFSTLEIQRTEQGDSAMYLCASSSTSQGVYGYTFGSGTRLTVV.

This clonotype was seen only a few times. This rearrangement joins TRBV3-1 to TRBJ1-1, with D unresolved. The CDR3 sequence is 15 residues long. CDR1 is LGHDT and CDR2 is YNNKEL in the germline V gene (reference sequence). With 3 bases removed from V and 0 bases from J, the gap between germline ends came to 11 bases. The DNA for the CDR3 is TGTGCCAGCAGCCATGAGGGTACCATGAACACTGAAGCTTTCTTT. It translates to CASSHEGTMNTEAFF.

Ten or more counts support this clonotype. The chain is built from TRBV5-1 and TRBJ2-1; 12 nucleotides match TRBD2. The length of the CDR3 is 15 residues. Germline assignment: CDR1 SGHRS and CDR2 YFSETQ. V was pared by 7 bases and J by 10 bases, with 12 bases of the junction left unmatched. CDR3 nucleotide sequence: TGCGCCAGCCGTTCACCGGGACTAGCGGGTGGCGAGCAGTTCTTC. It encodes CASRSPGLAGGEQFF.

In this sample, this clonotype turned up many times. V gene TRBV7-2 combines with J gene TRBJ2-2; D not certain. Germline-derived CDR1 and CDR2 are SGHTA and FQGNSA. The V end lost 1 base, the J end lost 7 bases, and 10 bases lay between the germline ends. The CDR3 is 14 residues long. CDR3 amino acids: CASSLVLESGELFF. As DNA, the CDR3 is TGTGCCAGCAGCTTAGTTCTTGAGAGCGGGGAGCTGTTTTTT.

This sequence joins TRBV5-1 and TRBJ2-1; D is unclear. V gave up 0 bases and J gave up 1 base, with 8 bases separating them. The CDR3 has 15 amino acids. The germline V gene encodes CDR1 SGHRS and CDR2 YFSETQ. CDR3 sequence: CASSLEAASYNEQFF. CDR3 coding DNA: TGCGCCAGCAGCTTGGAGGCGGCTTCCTACAATGAGCAGTTCTTC.

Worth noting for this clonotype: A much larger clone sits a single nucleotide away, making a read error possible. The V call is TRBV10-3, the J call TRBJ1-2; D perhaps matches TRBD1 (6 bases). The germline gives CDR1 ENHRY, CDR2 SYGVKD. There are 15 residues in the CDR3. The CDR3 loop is CAITESTGAPYGYTF. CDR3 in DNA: TGTGCCATCACTGAGTCGACGGGGGCCCCCTATGGCTACACCTTC.

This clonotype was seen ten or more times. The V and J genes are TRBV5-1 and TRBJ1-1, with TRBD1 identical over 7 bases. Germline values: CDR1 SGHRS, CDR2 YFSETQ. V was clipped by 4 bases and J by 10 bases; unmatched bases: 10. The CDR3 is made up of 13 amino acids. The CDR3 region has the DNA TGCGCCAGCAGCGAACCGCAGGGGGTATCAGCTTTCTTT. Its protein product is CASSEPQGVSAFF.

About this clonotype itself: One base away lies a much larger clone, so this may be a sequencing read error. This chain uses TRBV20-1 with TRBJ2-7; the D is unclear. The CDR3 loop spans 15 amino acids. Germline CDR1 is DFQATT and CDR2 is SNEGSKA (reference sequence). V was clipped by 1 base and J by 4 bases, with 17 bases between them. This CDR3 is CSARGLGRLLYEQYF. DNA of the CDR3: TGCAGTGCTAGAGGCCTCGGCCGGCTTCTATACGAGCAGTACTTC.